A selection of T cell receptor beta chains follows, all from one sample in a study of T cells in Graves' hyperthyroidism and ophthalmopathy. From the multiplex PCR reads, TCRdb called clonotypes with MiXCR, one entry per CDR3 protein. The table includes around 340,000 distinct CDR3 sequences, approximately 22% detected once. The sample consisted of blood. These receptors all come from a woman aged 45-65 years with Graves' hyperthyroidism. Both conserved end residues are part of each CDR3. The D gene is left open where the match is weak. Size tells how often a clone was seen (once, few, many) or the class of an expanded clone, and some rows leave it out.

clone size,D gene,J gene,V gene,CDR3 protein,CDR3 DNA
-,TRBD1,TRBJ2-1,TRBV28,CASSLLGGHEQFF,TGTGCCAGCAGTTTATTAGGGGGCCATGAGCAGTTCTTC
-,TRBD1,TRBJ1-1,TRBV24-1,CATSDLSRGRVRDTEAFF,TGTGCCACCAGTGATTTGAGCAGGGGGCGCGTCAGGGATACTGAAGCTTTCTTT
few,TRBD1,TRBJ1-2,TRBV12-3/TRBV12-4,CASRRDRDEGYTF,TGTGCCAGCCGCCGGGACAGGGATGAAGGCTACACCTTC
many,-,TRBJ1-1,TRBV12-3/TRBV12-4,CASRRSGRTEAFF,TGTGCCAGCAGGAGATCTGGACGGACTGAAGCTTTCTTT
many,-,TRBJ2-5,TRBV3-1,CASSPSAGRETQYF,TGTGCCAGCAGCCCCTCCGCGGGAAGAGAGACCCAGTACTTC
many,TRBD2,TRBJ2-7,TRBV5-6,CASSRGGLEQYF,TGTGCCAGCAGCCGGGGGGGGCTCGAGCAGTACTTC
many,-,TRBJ1-2,TRBV29-1,CSVDWQGRGYGYTF,TGCAGCGTTGATTGGCAGGGTAGAGGCTATGGCTACACCTTC
many,-,TRBJ2-5,TRBV2,CASRPQPQLGTQYF,TGTGCCAGCCGACCCCAACCTCAACTGGGGACCCAGTACTTC
-,TRBD2,TRBJ2-3,TRBV7-9,CASIGTSGGVLDTQYF,TGTGCCAGCATTGGGACTAGCGGGGGAGTTTTAGATACGCAGTATTTT
-,-,TRBJ1-1,TRBV28,CASSFSSVNTEAFF,TGTGCCAGCAGTTTCTCCTCCGTGAACACTGAAGCTTTCTTT
-,TRBD1,TRBJ1-2,TRBV24-1,CATSDRRQGVYTF,TGTGCCACCAGTGATCGCCGACAGGGTGTCTACACCTTC
many,TRBD1,TRBJ2-7,TRBV20-1,CSAQQGADEQYF,TGCAGTGCCCAACAGGGGGCAGACGAGCAGTACTTC
few,TRBD2,TRBJ2-2,TRBV5-1,CASSLKRGDTGELFF,TGCGCCAGCAGCTTGAAGCGGGGGGACACCGGGGAGCTGTTTTTT
many,-,TRBJ1-1,TRBV5-1,CASIGAGAAEAFF,TGCGCCAGCATTGGAGCGGGGGCTGCTGAAGCTTTCTTT
many,TRBD2,TRBJ2-5,TRBV2,CASSLPGGRETQYF,TGTGCCAGCAGTCTTCCGGGGGGGAGAGAGACCCAGTACTTC
many,TRBD2,TRBJ2-3,TRBV28,CASSFSGGPADTQYF,TGTGCCAGCAGTTTCTCGGGGGGGCCGGCAGATACGCAGTATTTT
-,TRBD2,TRBJ2-2,TRBV20-1,CSARAGTSRNTGELFF,TGCAGTGCTAGAGCCGGGACTAGCAGAAACACCGGGGAGCTGTTTTTT
-,-,TRBJ1-1,TRBV12-3/TRBV12-4,CASKPAGGYRNTEAFF,TGTGCCAGCAAACCCGCGGGAGGGTACAGGAACACTGAAGCTTTCTTT
many,-,TRBJ2-1,TRBV6-1,CASSRNEQFF,TGTGCCAGCAGCCGCAATGAGCAGTTCTTC
many,-,TRBJ2-2,TRBV7-9,CASSLWGKVNTGELFF,TGTGCCAGCAGCTTATGGGGTAAAGTGAACACCGGGGAGCTGTTTTTT
few,-,TRBJ1-2,TRBV7-2,CASSGDRLVYGYTF,TGTGCCAGCAGCGGAGACCGCCTTGTCTATGGCTACACCTTC
-,-,TRBJ1-1,TRBV12-3/TRBV12-4,CASSQGPEAFF,TGTGCCAGCAGTCAGGGCCCTGAAGCTTTCTTT
once,TRBD1,TRBJ1-1,TRBV2,CASRRQGANTEALF,TGTGCCAGCAGAAGACAGGGGGCGAACACTGAAGCTCTCTTT
many,TRBD2,TRBJ2-7,TRBV20-1,CSAQDSGSRSYEQYF,TGCAGTGCTCAAGATAGCGGGAGTAGGTCCTACGAGCAGTACTTC
few,-,TRBJ2-7,TRBV12-3/TRBV12-4,CASSFRTGNRGEQYF,TGTGCCAGCAGTTTTAGGACAGGTAACCGGGGGGAGCAGTACTTC
many,-,TRBJ2-7,TRBV12-3/TRBV12-4,CASSLGPASSYEQYF,TGTGCCAGCAGTTTAGGACCGGCAAGCTCCTACGAGCAGTACTTC
many,-,TRBJ2-3,TRBV20-1,CSALSGTDTQYF,TGCAGTGCTCTTTCCGGGACAGATACGCAGTATTTT
many,TRBD2,TRBJ2-3,TRBV28,CASTTSGGTDTQYF,TGTGCCAGCACAACTAGCGGGGGCACAGATACGCAGTATTTT
few,TRBD2,TRBJ2-4,TRBV9,CASGGTSGNWTKNIQYF,TGTGCCAGTGGAGGGACTAGCGGGAATTGGACCAAAAACATTCAGTACTTC
once,-,TRBJ1-4,TRBV5-1,CASRTTTNEKLFF,TGCGCCAGCAGGACAACAACTAATGAAAAACTGTTTTTT
-,-,TRBJ1-4,TRBV20-1,CSARDPARQNEKLFF,TGCAGTGCTAGAGATCCTGCCAGGCAAAATGAAAAACTGTTTTTT
-,TRBD2,TRBJ2-1,TRBV2,CASSATSGWYKSAEQFF,TGTGCCAGCAGTGCTACTAGCGGGTGGTACAAATCCGCTGAGCAGTTCTTC
-,-,TRBJ1-4,TRBV6-1,CASSTDGRATNEKLFF,TGTGCCAGCAGTACGGACGGGAGAGCAACTAATGAAAAACTGTTTTTT
many,TRBD1,TRBJ2-4,TRBV5-1,CASSLGQGLGQNIQYF,TGCGCCAGCAGCTTGGGACAGGGGCTAGGGCAAAACATTCAGTACTTC